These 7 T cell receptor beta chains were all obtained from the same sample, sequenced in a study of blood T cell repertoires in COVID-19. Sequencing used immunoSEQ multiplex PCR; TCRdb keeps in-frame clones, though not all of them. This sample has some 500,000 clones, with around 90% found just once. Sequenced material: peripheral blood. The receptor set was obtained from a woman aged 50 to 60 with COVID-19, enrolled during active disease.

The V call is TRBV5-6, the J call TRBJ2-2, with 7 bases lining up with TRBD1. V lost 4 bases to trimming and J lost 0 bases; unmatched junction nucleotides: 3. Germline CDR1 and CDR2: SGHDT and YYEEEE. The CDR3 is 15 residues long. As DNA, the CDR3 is TGTGCCAGCAGCACCGGGACAGCGAACACCGGGGAGCTGTTTTTT. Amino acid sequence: CASSTGTANTGELFF.

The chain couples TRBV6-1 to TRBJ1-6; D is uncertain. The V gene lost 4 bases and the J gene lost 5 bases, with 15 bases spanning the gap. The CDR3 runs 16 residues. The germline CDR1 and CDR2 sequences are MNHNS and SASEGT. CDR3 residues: CASSVHSQADNSPLHF. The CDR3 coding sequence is TGTGCCAGCAGTGTACACAGTCAGGCTGATAATTCACCCCTCCACTTT.

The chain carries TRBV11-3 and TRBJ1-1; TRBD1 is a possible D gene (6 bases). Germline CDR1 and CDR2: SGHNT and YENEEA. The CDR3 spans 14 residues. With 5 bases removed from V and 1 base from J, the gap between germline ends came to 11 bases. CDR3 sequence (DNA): TGTGCCAGCAGCCCCGGACAGCCGAACACTGAAGCTTTCTTT. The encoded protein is CASSPGQPNTEAFF. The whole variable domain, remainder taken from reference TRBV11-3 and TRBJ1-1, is EAGVVQSPRYKIIEKKQPVAFWCNPISGHNTLYWYLQNLGQGPELLIRYENEEAVDDSQLPKDRFSAERLKGVDSTLKIQPAELGDSAVYLCASSPGQPNTEAFFGQGTRLTVV.

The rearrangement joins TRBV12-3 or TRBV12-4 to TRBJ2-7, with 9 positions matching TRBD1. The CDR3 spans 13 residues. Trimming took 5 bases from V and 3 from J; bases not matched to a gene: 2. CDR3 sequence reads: CASSHRGLYEQYF. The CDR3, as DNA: TGTGCCAGCAGTCACAGGGGGCTCTACGAGCAGTACTTC.

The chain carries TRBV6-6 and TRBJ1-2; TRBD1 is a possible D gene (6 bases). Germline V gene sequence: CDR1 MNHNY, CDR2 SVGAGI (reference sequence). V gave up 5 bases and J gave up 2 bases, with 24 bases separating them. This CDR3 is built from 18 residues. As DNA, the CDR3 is TGTGCCAGCAGTCCTTCCCCCTATATCAAGGACAGCAACTATGGCTACACCTTC. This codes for CASSPSPYIKDSNYGYTF.

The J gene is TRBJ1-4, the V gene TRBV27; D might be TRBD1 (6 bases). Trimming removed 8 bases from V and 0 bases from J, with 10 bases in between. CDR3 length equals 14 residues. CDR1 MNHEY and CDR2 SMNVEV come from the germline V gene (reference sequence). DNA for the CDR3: TGTGCCAGCGGGGACATCACAACTAATGAAAAACTGTTTTTT. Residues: CASGDITTNEKLFF. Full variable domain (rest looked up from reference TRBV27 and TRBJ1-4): EAQVTQNPRYLITVTGKKLTVTCSQNMNHEYMSWYRQDPGLGLRQIYYSMNVEVTDKGDVPEGYKVSRKEKRNFPLILESPSPNQTSLYFCASGDITTNEKLFFGSGTQLSVL.

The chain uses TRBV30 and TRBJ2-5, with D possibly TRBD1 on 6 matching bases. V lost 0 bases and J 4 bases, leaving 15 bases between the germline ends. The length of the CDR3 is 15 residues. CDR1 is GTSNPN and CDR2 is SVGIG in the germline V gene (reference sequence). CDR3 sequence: CAWSVNLGARETQYF. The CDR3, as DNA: TGTGCCTGGAGTGTAAACTTGGGGGCGAGAGAGACCCAGTACTTC.